One sample yielded the 20 T cell receptor beta chains listed below, sequenced in a study of low-dose radiotherapy and immunotherapy resistance in tumors. Primers targeting TRAV and TRBV primed first-strand cDNA, covering alpha and beta chains. TCR amplification involved around 22 PCR cycles with a constant-region primer and V-primer adapter. TCRdb fed the reads into MiXCR, producing one record per CDR3 protein. The table shows more than 70,000 distinct CDR3 sequences, with 20% occurring only once. Time point defined: after trial treatment. Treatment meaning: LDRT plus nivolumab, ipilimumab, low-dose cyclophosphamide and aspirin (RACIN trial). The sequencing used PBMCs, collected after low-dose radiotherapy plus immunotherapy. These receptors all come from a female donor with ovarian cancer.

At least ten counts were recorded for this clonotype. The chain employs TRBV7-8 and TRBJ2-2; a possible D gene is TRBD1 (6 bases). This CDR3 has 16 residues. Germline-derived CDR1 and CDR2 are SGHVS and FQNEAQ. Trimming shortened V by 5 bases and J by 4 bases, and 17 bases separated the two germline ends. CDR3 amino acids: CASSLIQGGITGELFF. CDR3 DNA sequence: TGTGCCAGCAGCCTAATACAGGGTGGGATCACCGGGGAGCTGTTTTTT.

This clonotype came up many times. The chain uses TRBV11-2 and TRBJ2-3, with D possibly matching TRBD2 (6 bases). From germline, CDR1 is SGHAT and CDR2 FQNNGV. Trimming took off 6 bases at V and 3 bases at J, with 16 bases between the two ends. This CDR3 region has 15 residues. This CDR3 is CASSFISGGTDTQYF. The CDR3 DNA reads TGTGCCAGCAGTTTCATAAGCGGAGGGACAGATACGCAGTATTTT.

This clonotype was seen many times. V usage is TRBV12-3 or TRBV12-4 and J usage is TRBJ2-3; 9 positions agree with TRBD2. V was clipped by 6 bases and J by 2 bases; unmatched bases: 15. There are 18 residues in the CDR3. The CDR3 loop is CASRPTSGLGLYTDTQYF. The CDR3 DNA is TGTGCCAGCAGACCTACTAGCGGGCTGGGCTTGTACACAGATACGCAGTATTTT.

This clonotype has a count of ten or more. The J gene is TRBJ2-1, the V gene TRBV4-2, with D possibly being TRBD2 (5 bases). The CDR3 is made up of 16 amino acids. CDR1 LGHNA and CDR2 YNFKEQ come from the germline V gene. Trimming removed 0 bases at V and 1 base at J, with 10 bases between. The CDR3 is CASSQDPQRSYNEQFF. Here the CDR3 DNA reads TGTGCCAGCAGCCAAGATCCCCAGCGGTCCTACAATGAGCAGTTCTTC.

This clonotype showed up many times. J is TRBJ2-2 and V is TRBV6-2 or TRBV6-3; the D gene is possibly TRBD2 (5 bases). The V end was cut by 6 bases, the J end by 4 bases, with 12 bases between. The CDR3 has 14 amino acids. Germline V gene data show CDR1 as MNHEY and CDR2 as SVGEGT. The CDR3 sequence: CASREGGTTGELFF. The CDR3 DNA follows: TGTGCCAGCAGAGAGGGCGGCACCACCGGGGAGCTGTTTTTT.

This clonotype was picked up many times. The chain is built from TRBV24-1 and TRBJ2-1, with 7 bases identical to TRBD2. The CDR3 is 15 residues long. In germline, CDR1 is KGHDR, CDR2 SFDVKD. Trimming at V came to 9 bases and at J to 4 bases, leaving 11 bases not matched to a gene. CDR3: CATGKERGGYNEQFF. The CDR3 DNA is TGTGCCACCGGCAAGGAAAGGGGAGGGTACAATGAGCAGTTCTTC.

The rearrangement uses TRBV7-8 and TRBJ1-6; a possible D gene is TRBD1 (6 bases). The CDR3 is made up of 15 amino acids. Germline-derived CDR1 and CDR2 are SGHVS and FQNEAQ. V lost 0 bases to trimming and J lost 7 bases, with 10 bases between them. Here the CDR3 reads CASSLAGAVNSPLHF. The CDR3, as DNA: TGTGCCAGCAGCTTAGCGGGGGCAGTGAATTCACCCCTCCACTTT.

At least ten counts were recorded for this clonotype. The chain uses TRBV12-5 and TRBJ2-1; TRBD2 matches at 10 bases. Germline V gene lookup returns CDR1 LGHNT and CDR2 FRNRAP. The CDR3 is made up of 16 amino acids. J was trimmed by 7 bases and V by 0 bases; bases with no gene match: 6. The CDR3 here is CASGLVLAGARNEQFF. The CDR3 region has the DNA TGTGCTAGTGGTTTGGTCCTAGCGGGAGCGAGAAATGAGCAGTTCTTC. Using reference TRBV12-5 and TRBJ2-1 for the parts outside the CDR3, the full variable domain is DARVTQTPRHKVTEMGQEVTMRCQPILGHNTVFWYRQTMMQGLELLAYFRNRAPLDDSGMPKDRFSAEMPDATLATLKIQPSEPRDSAVYFCASGLVLAGARNEQFFGPGTRLTVL.

This clonotype has only one observation. It is likely a read error: a sequence one base away is far more abundant. The CDR3, as DNA: TGTGCCAGTAGTATCCGGGCTTATGTTAGGGAGCAGTACTTC. Its protein product is CASSIRAYVREQYF. The chain carries TRBV19 and TRBJ2-5; D perhaps matches TRBD2 (5 bases). CDR1 is LNHDA, CDR2 SQIVND, per germline (reference sequence). There are 14 residues in the CDR3. The V gene lost 3 bases and the J gene lost 11 bases, with 19 bases spanning the gap.

This clonotype has a handful of counts. The junction shows a germline mismatch at one end, possibly a read error. The V and J genes are TRBV5-4 and TRBJ2-2, with 8 nucleotides matching TRBD1. The CDR3 has 17 amino acids. The germline V gene has CDR1 SGHNT and CDR2 YYREEE (reference sequence). The CDR3: CASSWETGAKNNGELFF. CDR3 bases: TGTGCCAGCAGCTGGGAGACAGGGGCCAAAAACAACGGGGAGCTGTTTTTT.

Ten or more counts support this clonotype. CDR3 protein: CASSLDRGFDSYNEQFF. CDR3 coding DNA: TGCGCCAGCAGCTTGGACAGGGGATTTGACTCCTACAATGAGCAGTTCTTC. The chain recombines TRBV5-1 with TRBJ2-1; 7 nucleotides line up with TRBD1. J gave up 0 bases and V 0 bases, and 6 bases lay outside the gene matches. The germline gives CDR1 SGHRS, CDR2 YFSETQ. The CDR3 is made up of 17 amino acids. Supplemented by reference TRBV5-1 and TRBJ2-1, the full variable domain reads KAGVTQTPRYLIKTRGQQVTLSCSPISGHRSVSWYQQTPGQGLQFLFEYFSETQRNKGNFPGRFSGRQFSNSRSEMNVSTLELGDSALYLCASSLDRGFDSYNEQFFGPGTRLTVL.

The CDR3 sequence is CASSYGGTPQETQYF. As DNA, the CDR3 is TGTGCCAGCAGTTACGGCGGGACACCCCAAGAGACCCAGTACTTC. The V gene is TRBV6-5, the J gene TRBJ2-5, with D tentatively TRBD1 or TRBD2 (6 bases each). Germline CDR1 MNHEY, CDR2 SVGAGI. Trimming stripped 2 bases from V and 1 base from J, with 11 bases between. This CDR3 is 15 amino acids long.

A single count supports this clonotype. A far larger clone is only one base removed, so a read error is likely. The CDR3 bases are TGTGCCAGCAGTGGGGGGACTAGCGGGAGGGCCTCCAATGAGCAGTTCTTC. It specifies CASSGGTSGRASNEQFF. The rearrangement links TRBV6-2 or TRBV6-3 to TRBJ2-1, with 16 nucleotides matching TRBD2. Germline V gene sequence: CDR1 MNHEY, CDR2 SVGEGT. The CDR3 totals 17 residues. Trimming at V came to 5 bases and at J to 6 bases, leaving 7 bases not matched to a gene.

A word on this clonotype: A much larger clone differs from this one at a single base, so this may be a read error. V usage is TRBV19 and J usage is TRBJ1-2; D is unclear. Germline V gives CDR1 LNHDA, CDR2 SQIVND (reference sequence). The CDR3 is made up of 15 amino acids. Here the CDR3 reads CGSSMNSATAYGYTF. The CDR3 nucleotides are TGTGGCAGTAGTATGAATTCCGCGACGGCCTATGGCTACACCTTC. Full variable domain (rest looked up from reference TRBV19 and TRBJ1-2): DGGITQSPKYLFRKEGQNVTLSCEQNLNHDAMYWYRQDPGQGLRLIYYSQIVNDFQKGDIAEGYSVSREKKESFPLTVTSAQKNPTAFYLCGSSMNSATAYGYTFGSGTRLTVV.

The sample holds many counts of this clonotype. The rearrangement uses TRBV28 and TRBJ2-7; D is unresolved. Germline CDR1 MDHEN, CDR2 SYDVKM. The CDR3 consists of 15 residues. The V end lost 4 bases, the J end lost 0 bases, and 13 bases lay between the germline ends. For the CDR3, the DNA is TGTGCCAGCAGTTCGCCGACGTACCCCTCCTACGAGCAGTACTTC. This translates into CASSSPTYPSYEQYF. Together with reference TRBV28 and TRBJ2-7, the CDR3 gives the full variable domain: DVKVTQSSRYLVKRTGEKVFLECVQDMDHENMFWYRQDPGLGLRLIYFSYDVKMKEKGDIPEGYSVSREKKERFSLILESASTNQTSMYLCASSSPTYPSYEQYFGPGTRLTVT.

This clonotype was seen at least ten times. The chain has TRBV6-2 or TRBV6-3 and TRBJ2-5; D is unresolved. The germline CDR1 and CDR2 sequences are MNHEY and SVGEGT. V was shortened by 8 bases and J by 5 bases, with 9 bases between the two germline ends. CDR3 size: 11 residues. The CDR3 DNA reads TGTGCCAGCCGCAGAATGGAGACCCAGTACTTC. This encodes CASRRMETQYF.

Only a few counts were recorded for this clonotype. This chain connects TRBV19 to TRBJ1-5; possible D gene TRBD1, 5 bases. There are 15 residues in the CDR3. Trimming left V 0 bases short and J 2 bases short, with 8 bases between. Germline V gives CDR1 LNHDA, CDR2 SQIVND (reference sequence). For the CDR3, the DNA is TGTGCCAGTAGTATAGATGGGGCAGGCAATCAGCCCCAGCATTTT. Amino acids: CASSIDGAGNQPQHF.

This clonotype was observed many times. V gene TRBV4-1 combines with J gene TRBJ2-3; D might be TRBD1 or TRBD2, each matching 6 bases. The V end was cut by 0 bases, the J end by 2 bases, with 12 bases between. Looked up from germline, CDR1 is MGHRA and CDR2 is YSYEKL. The CDR3 covers 16 residues. CDR3 amino acids: CASSQDSGALTDTQYF. DNA of the CDR3: TGCGCCAGCAGCCAAGATTCGGGGGCCCTCACAGATACGCAGTATTTT.

This clonotype was seen repeatedly, ten times or more. This sequence joins TRBV12-3 or TRBV12-4 and TRBJ1-5; D is unresolved. V was clipped by 5 bases and J by 2 bases, with 7 bases between them. The CDR3 is 13 amino acids. As DNA, the CDR3 is TGTGCCAGCAGTGCCAGCGGCAATCAGCCCCAGCATTTT. Translating it yields CASSASGNQPQHF.

This clonotype occurred a few times. The chain is built from TRBV18 and TRBJ2-5; the D gene is possibly TRBD1 (5 bases). Germline V gives CDR1 KGHSH, CDR2 LQKENI. The CDR3 spans 15 residues. Trimming pared 5 bases from V and 5 bases from J, leaving 18 bases between. The CDR3 sequence: CASSLRPRVEETQYF. The CDR3, as DNA: TGTGCCAGCTCATTACGGCCCAGGGTGGAGGAGACCCAGTACTTC.